One sample yielded the 16 T cell receptor beta chains listed below, sequenced in a study of glioma-infiltrating T cells. Amplification of TCR alpha and beta CDR3 regions from RNA used iRepertoire nested multiplex PCR. TCRdb recomputed calls from the multiplex PCR reads with MiXCR, one row per CDR3 protein. The data hold about 140,000 distinct CDR3 sequences, with about two fifths observed a single time. Sequencing used glioma tissue, nonneoplastic brain tissue, or PBMCs (not recorded which). The source of these receptors is a human donor with low-grade glioma or glioblastoma, undergoing nonglioma brain surgery, or in good health (not recorded which).

The V and J genes are TRBV12-5 and TRBJ2-4; D is unresolved. V was trimmed by 5 bases and J by 1 base, leaving 12 bases between them. Germline CDR1 LGHNT, CDR2 FRNRAP. CDR3 length equals 15 residues. The CDR3 sequence is CASGVPELAKNIQYF. The CDR3 coding sequence is TGTGCTAGTGGTGTGCCAGAGTTGGCCAAAAACATTCAGTACTTC.

CDR3 sequence reads: CASSYSRGEQPQHF. The CDR3 DNA is TGTGCCAGCAGTTACTCGCGCGGGGAGCAGCCCCAGCATTTT. The J gene is TRBJ1-5, the V gene TRBV6-6; D call uncertain. Per germline, CDR1 MNHNY and CDR2 SVGAGI (reference sequence). The germline V and J ends were trimmed by 0 bases and 7 bases, with 10 bases remaining between them. CDR3 size: 14 residues.

This clonotype showed up just a few times. This chain uses TRBV6-1 with TRBJ1-2; 7 nucleotides agree with TRBD1. Germline lookup yields CDR1 MNHNS and CDR2 SASEGT. V dropped 10 bases and J dropped 5; count of bases not matched to a gene: 13. CDR3 length: 14 residues. This CDR3 reads CATFYGGGGYGYTF. CDR3 DNA sequence: TGTGCCACCTTTTACGGAGGGGGCGGATATGGCTACACCTTC.

This clonotype came up a few times. The chain is built from TRBV20-1 and TRBJ1-2; 7 nucleotides line up with TRBD1. Germline CDR1 reads DFQATT; CDR2 reads SNEGSKA (reference sequence). The CDR3 has 11 amino acids. V gave up 4 bases and J gave up 10 bases; unmatched junction bases: 6. The CDR3 DNA reads TGCAGTGCTACCGGGACAGCGATCTACACCTTC. Its translation is CSATGTAIYTF.

This clonotype showed up just a few times. This chain uses TRBV27 with TRBJ2-7; D uncertain. Germline V gene data show CDR1 as MNHEY and CDR2 as SMNVEV (reference sequence). The germline V and J ends were trimmed by 2 bases and 2 bases, with 7 bases remaining between them. CDR3 length: 13 amino acids. CDR3 sequence (DNA): TGTGCCAGCAGTTTACGAGCAACCTACGAGCAGTACTTC. It translates to CASSLRATYEQYF.

This clonotype was detected a few times. The CDR3 sequence is CSARVGQVYGYTF. The CDR3 DNA follows: TGCAGTGCTAGAGTGGGACAGGTTTACGGCTACACCTTC. V gene TRBV20-1 combines with J gene TRBJ1-2; 8 positions agree with TRBD1. Germline CDR1 is DFQATT and CDR2 is SNEGSKA (reference sequence). The CDR3 extends over 13 amino acids. Unmatched junction bases numbered 6, after V lost 1 base and J lost 8 bases.

The chain links TRBV10-3 to TRBJ2-7; 9 positions match TRBD1. V lost 3 bases to trimming and J lost 1 base; unmatched junction nucleotides: 4. Germline CDR1 is ENHRY and CDR2 is SYGVKD. CDR3 length: 15 residues. CDR3 nucleotide sequence: TGTGCCATCAGTGACCGGGACAGGGTGTCCTACGAGCAGTACTTC. Its translation: CAISDRDRVSYEQYF.

This sequence joins TRBV11-2 and TRBJ2-2; 7 bases map to TRBD1. With 4 bases clipped from V and 8 bases from J, the junction kept 7 bases outside the gene matches. CDR3 length equals 14 residues. Germline CDR1 SGHAT, CDR2 FQNNGV. Here the CDR3 reads CASSYYRGRGELFF. CDR3 nucleotides: TGTGCCAGCAGCTATTACAGGGGAAGGGGGGAGCTGTTTTTT.

This clonotype was counted a few times. V gene TRBV6-1 combines with J gene TRBJ2-3, with 13 bases matching TRBD2. Germline CDR1 MNHNS, CDR2 SASEGT. The CDR3 loop spans 18 amino acids. The V and J ends lost 5 bases and 0 bases, in that order; junction bases with no gene match: 8. This chain's CDR3 is CASSSTSGGAGSTDTQYF. For the CDR3, the DNA is TGTGCCAGCAGTTCCACTAGCGGGGGGGCCGGAAGCACAGATACGCAGTATTTT.

This clonotype has only a few counts. This chain uses TRBV19 with TRBJ2-3, with D unresolved. V shed 3 bases and J shed 3 bases, with 16 bases lying between them. The CDR3 contains 16 residues. CDR1 and CDR2 from the germline V gene are LNHDA and SQIVND (reference sequence). As DNA, the CDR3 is TGTGCCAGTAGTATCGGTAGTGGGATTCGGACAGATACGCAGTATTTT. This codes for CASSIGSGIRTDTQYF.

To note about this clonotype: A read error may account for a junction end that differs from germline. The chain carries TRBV5-1 and TRBJ2-7; 16 nucleotides agree with TRBD2. Germline loops: CDR1 SGHRS, CDR2 YFSETQ. The length of the CDR3 is 17 residues. CDR3 amino acids: CARSPGTSGRVSYEQYF. DNA for the CDR3: TGCGCCCGCAGCCCTGGGACTAGCGGGAGGGTGTCCTACGAGCAGTACTTC.

The chain combines TRBV15 with TRBJ2-7, with D possibly TRBD2 on 5 matching bases. Germline V gene sequence: CDR1 LNHNV, CDR2 YYDKDF (reference sequence). Trimming cost V 1 base and J 0 bases, with 7 bases left between them. The CDR3 extends over 14 amino acids. CDR3 protein: CATSRGRDSYEQYF. In nucleotides, the CDR3 is TGTGCCACCAGCAGAGGCCGGGACTCCTACGAGCAGTACTTC.

J is TRBJ2-5 and V is TRBV6-2 or TRBV6-3; D is ambiguous. CDR1 is MNHEY and CDR2 is SVGEGT in the germline V gene. Trimming shortened V by 5 bases and J by 4 bases, and 8 bases separated the two germline ends. The CDR3 has 12 amino acids. CDR3 residues: CASSTTRETQYF. The CDR3 coding sequence is TGTGCCAGCAGTACGACCCGAGAGACCCAGTACTTC.

This clonotype was counted ten times or more. The chain carries TRBV6-1 and TRBJ1-1, with 8 bases aligning to TRBD1. CDR1 MNHNS and CDR2 SASEGT come from the germline V gene. The CDR3 has 16 residues. After removal of 5 bases from V and 0 bases from J, the junction contained 8 bases not matched to a gene. CDR3 in DNA: TGTGCCAGCAGTTTTAGACAGGGGACATTGAACACTGAAGCTTTCTTT. Its protein product is CASSFRQGTLNTEAFF.

This chain connects TRBV19 to TRBJ2-1; the match to TRBD2 covers 7 bases. V dropped 5 bases and J dropped 0; count of bases not matched to a gene: 4. The CDR3 extends over 15 amino acids. Germline CDR1 and CDR2: LNHDA and SQIVND (reference sequence). Here the CDR3 DNA reads TGTGCCAGTAGTCTAGCGGAGAGCTCCTACAATGAGCAGTTCTTC. Translating gives CASSLAESSYNEQFF. Drawing the rest from reference TRBV19 and TRBJ2-1, the complete variable domain is DGGITQSPKYLFRKEGQNVTLSCEQNLNHDAMYWYRQDPGQGLRLIYYSQIVNDFQKGDIAEGYSVSREKKESFPLTVTSAQKNPTAFYLCASSLAESSYNEQFFGPGTRLTVL.

This chain joins TRBV4-1 and TRBJ2-1, with 9 nucleotides matching TRBD2. J was trimmed by 7 bases and V by 3 bases; bases with no gene match: 10. CDR1 is MGHRA and CDR2 is YSYEKL in the germline V gene. The CDR3 spans 16 residues. CDR3 amino acids: CASSQVGERGVNEQFF. The CDR3 nucleotides are TGCGCCAGCAGCCAGGTCGGGGAGCGGGGGGTTAATGAGCAGTTCTTC.